The 29 T cell receptor beta chains below all came from one sample that was sequenced in a study of blood T cells in healthy people across ages. Then a second PCR, running about 6 to 11 cycles, was carried out with a sample-barcoded 5' primer and a J-beta primer mix. From the 5' RACE reads, TCRdb called clonotypes with MiXCR, one entry per CDR3 protein. The top ten hold about 21% of the sample, which has 1.5 million to 2 million distinct CDR3 sequences, roughly 43% seen once. The specimen was blood. These receptors were collected from a human donor in good health.

The chain joins TRBV5-5 to TRBJ1-2; D possibly corresponds to TRBD1 (6 bases). Germline V gives CDR1 SGHKS, CDR2 YYEKEE (reference sequence). The CDR3 is 15 residues long. Trimming removed 4 bases at V and 6 bases at J, with 19 bases between. The CDR3 region is CASSRWGQGENGYTF. As DNA, the CDR3 is TGTGCCAGCAGCCGTTGGGGGCAGGGCGAAAATGGCTACACCTTC.

V and J are TRBV6-5 and TRBJ2-3, with 12 nucleotides matching TRBD1. Trimming removed 0 bases from V and 4 bases from J; junction bases left unmatched: 5. The germline V gene has CDR1 MNHEY and CDR2 SVGAGI. The CDR3 length is 17 residues. The CDR3 protein is CASSYSGTGGESDTQYF. The CDR3 DNA sequence: TGTGCCAGCAGTTACTCCGGGACAGGGGGCGAGTCAGATACGCAGTATTTT.

The CDR3 region is CASSGAKGLAGGLWKTQYF. As DNA, the CDR3 is TGTGCCAGCAGCGGGGCTAAGGGACTAGCGGGGGGGCTTTGGAAGACCCAGTACTTC. The rearrangement uses TRBV5-6 and TRBJ2-5; 16 bases align to TRBD2. V shed 4 bases and J 6 bases; nucleotides not matched to a gene: 15. In germline, CDR1 is SGHDT, CDR2 YYEEEE. This CDR3 has 19 residues.

The chain employs TRBV20-1 and TRBJ2-7; D is unclear. CDR1 is DFQATT and CDR2 is SNEGSKA in the germline V gene (reference sequence). The CDR3 contains 15 residues. Between the trimmed V and J ends, which lost 3 bases and 3 bases, there was a span of 18 bases. CDR3: CSASGHPVHYYEQYF. The CDR3 nucleotides are TGCAGTGCTAGTGGCCACCCTGTCCACTACTACGAGCAGTACTTC.

This rearrangement joins TRBV6-6 to TRBJ2-2; D not certain. V was cut by 0 bases and J by 6 bases, with 14 bases left in between. The germline V gene has CDR1 MNHNY and CDR2 SVGAGI (reference sequence). The CDR3 sequence is 16 residues long. The CDR3 is CASSYSIVGIPGELFF. CDR3 nucleotide sequence: TGTGCCAGCAGTTACTCGATAGTTGGGATCCCCGGGGAGCTGTTTTTT.

This clonotype appeared once. The chain is built from TRBV6-1 and TRBJ1-4; TRBD1 matches at 8 bases. V gave up 4 bases and J gave up 6 bases; unmatched junction bases: 4. The CDR3 loop spans 14 amino acids. Germline loops: CDR1 MNHNS, CDR2 SASEGT. The CDR3 coding sequence is TGTGCCAGCAGTGTGGACAGGGCGGATGAAAAACTGTTTTTT. As protein: CASSVDRADEKLFF.

This clonotype occurred a few times. The chain has TRBV7-6 and TRBJ2-5, with 9 bases aligning to TRBD1. CDR3 size: 14 residues. Germline V lookup: CDR1 SGHVS, CDR2 FNYEAQ. With V trimmed by 2 bases and J by 11 bases, 9 bases remained unmatched. CDR3 DNA: TGTGCCAGCAGCTTACGACAGGGGGTGGGTGAGCAGTACTTC. It yields the protein CASSLRQGVGEQYF.

This chain uses TRBV7-2 with TRBJ1-2, with a tentative D call TRBD1 (6 bases). The germline gives CDR1 SGHTA, CDR2 FQGNSA. This CDR3 is built from 18 residues. Trimming cost V 1 base and J 0 bases, with 18 bases left between them. CDR3 amino acids: CASSLEGGHHNPNYGYTF. The CDR3 coding sequence is TGTGCCAGCAGCTTAGAGGGGGGGCACCATAACCCTAACTATGGCTACACCTTC.

This clonotype occurred once. The V gene is TRBV5-1, the J gene TRBJ2-3; 8 bases fit TRBD2. The germline gives CDR1 SGHRS, CDR2 YFSETQ. J gave up 5 bases and V 0 bases, and 5 bases lay outside the gene matches. CDR3 size: 15 residues. For the CDR3, the DNA is TGCGCCAGCAGCTTGGCAGGGACTAGTGAAGATACGCAGTATTTT. Its translation is CASSLAGTSEDTQYF. The full variable domain, completed using reference TRBV5-1 and TRBJ2-3, is KAGVTQTPRYLIKTRGQQVTLSCSPISGHRSVSWYQQTPGQGLQFLFEYFSETQRNKGNFPGRFSGRQFSNSRSEMNVSTLELGDSALYLCASSLAGTSEDTQYFGPGTRLTVL.

The chain employs TRBV2 and TRBJ2-1; the match to TRBD2 covers 11 bases. The CDR3 contains 15 residues. V was pared by 6 bases and J by 5 bases, with 6 bases of the junction left unmatched. Germline V gene sequence: CDR1 SNHLY, CDR2 FYNNEI. This chain's CDR3 is CASRASGGYDNEQFF. The CDR3 coding sequence is TGTGCCAGCAGGGCTAGCGGGGGGTACGACAATGAGCAGTTCTTC. Filled out from reference TRBV2 and TRBJ2-1, the complete variable domain reads EPEVTQTPSHQVTQMGQEVILRCVPISNHLYFYWYRQILGQKVEFLVSFYNNEISEKSEIFDDQFSVERPDGSNFTLKIRSTKLEDSAMYFCASRASGGYDNEQFFGPGTRLTVL.

This clonotype was seen only a few times. V gene TRBV10-3 combines with J gene TRBJ1-1, with 7 bases lining up with TRBD1. The CDR3 runs to 15 residues. Germline assignment: CDR1 ENHRY and CDR2 SYGVKD. Trimming cost V 6 bases and J 3 bases; bases outside gene matches: 10. The CDR3 DNA sequence: TGTGCCATCAGCGACAGGGATCCGTCGGACACTGAAGCTTTCTTT. The encoded protein is CAISDRDPSDTEAFF.

V gene TRBV6-2 or TRBV6-3 combines with J gene TRBJ1-4; D remains unclear. The CDR3 loop spans 13 amino acids. Trimming took off 5 bases at V and 13 bases at J, with 17 bases between the two ends. Germline CDR1 MNHEY, CDR2 SVGEGT. Here the CDR3 reads CASSPPELATLFF. The CDR3 bases are TGTGCCAGCAGTCCTCCGGAGCTAGCGACACTGTTTTTT.

The rearrangement uses TRBV2 and TRBJ2-1; the D gene is possibly TRBD1 (5 bases). The germline gives CDR1 SNHLY, CDR2 FYNNEI. V was pared by 3 bases and J by 4 bases, with 13 bases between. The CDR3 length is 15 residues. CDR3 coding DNA: TGTGCCAGCAGTGACGAGTCAGGGCTATACAATGAGCAGTTCTTC. The encoded protein is CASSDESGLYNEQFF.

This clonotype has a handful of counts. CDR3 loop: CASAGGPYEQYF. CDR3 DNA: TGTGCCAGCGCGGGAGGACCTTACGAGCAGTACTTC. The chain recombines TRBV28 with TRBJ2-7; 8 bases match TRBD2. This CDR3 has 12 residues. Trimming removed 8 bases from V and 4 bases from J; junction bases left unmatched: 4. Germline lookup yields CDR1 MDHEN and CDR2 SYDVKM.

V is TRBV20-1 and J is TRBJ1-2, with 7 bases lining up with TRBD1. Germline V lookup: CDR1 DFQATT, CDR2 SNEGSKA (reference sequence). CDR3 length: 13 amino acids. V shed 5 bases, J shed 4 bases, and the junction held 7 bases outside the gene matches. The CDR3: CSAHRGSPYGYTF. The CDR3 region has the DNA TGCAGTGCTCACAGGGGATCCCCCTATGGCTACACCTTC.

CDR3 sequence (DNA): TGTGCCATCAGCAGCTGGGAGGGAGAGACCCAGTACTTC. Protein: CAISSWEGETQYF. The genes are TRBV10-3 and TRBJ2-5; TRBD2 aligns across 7 bases. Per germline, CDR1 ENHRY and CDR2 SYGVKD. V dropped 6 bases and J dropped 4; count of bases not matched to a gene: 5. The CDR3 totals 13 residues.

This clonotype occurred once. The DNA of the CDR3 is TGTGCCAGCAGCTATCCGGACAGTCAATTTGGGTATGGCTACACCTTC. It encodes CASSYPDSQFGYGYTF. V usage is TRBV7-2 and J usage is TRBJ1-2; D perhaps matches TRBD1 (6 bases). The CDR3 consists of 16 residues. Per germline, CDR1 SGHTA and CDR2 FQGNSA. The ends were cut back, 4 bases at V and 5 bases at J, with 20 bases in the middle.

This clonotype was seen more than once but under ten times. The chain couples TRBV4-1 to TRBJ1-1; 8 nucleotides agree with TRBD1. With V trimmed by 4 bases and J by 6 bases, 10 bases remained unmatched. The CDR3 runs 15 residues. Germline V gene lookup returns CDR1 MGHRA and CDR2 YSYEKL. CDR3: CASSRSPGTGSEAFF. CDR3 coding DNA: TGCGCCAGCAGCCGCTCACCCGGGACAGGTTCTGAAGCTTTCTTT.

The sample holds many counts of this clonotype. This chain links TRBV7-2 with TRBJ1-2, with TRBD1 matching over 8 bases. The germline V gene has CDR1 SGHTA and CDR2 FQGNSA. Trimming removed 5 bases from V and 6 bases from J; junction bases left unmatched: 8. The length of the CDR3 is 14 residues. The CDR3 DNA reads as TGTGCCAGCAGCCCCGACAGGGGACGAAATGGCTACACCTTC. Translated: CASSPDRGRNGYTF.

In its sample, this clonotype was seen a few times. The chain employs TRBV5-5 and TRBJ2-7, with D tentatively TRBD1 (5 bases). Germline CDR1 is SGHKS and CDR2 is YYEKEE (reference sequence). Trimming stripped 0 bases from V and 4 bases from J, with 11 bases between. The CDR3 covers 14 residues. The CDR3 loop reads CASSLEGSVYEQYF. The CDR3 bases are TGTGCCAGCAGCTTGGAGGGGTCAGTATACGAGCAGTACTTC.

This sequence joins TRBV4-1 and TRBJ2-5; a possible D gene is TRBD1 (6 bases). V lost 0 bases to trimming and J lost 6 bases, with 11 bases between them. This CDR3 spans 14 amino acids. CDR1 MGHRA and CDR2 YSYEKL come from the germline V gene. The CDR3 DNA sequence: TGCGCCAGCAGCCAAGATCAGGGGCTTAAGACCCAGTACTTC. Its translation: CASSQDQGLKTQYF.

There are a few counts of this clonotype. The V gene is TRBV29-1, the J gene TRBJ1-2, with 9 positions matching TRBD1. Trimming cost V 6 bases and J 7 bases; bases outside gene matches: 12. The CDR3 length is 14 residues. The germline gives CDR1 SQVTM, CDR2 ANQGSEA. Here the CDR3 reads CSVRSSGTGSGYTF. CDR3 DNA: TGCAGCGTCCGATCTTCCGGGACAGGGAGTGGCTACACCTTC.

In its sample, this clonotype was seen a few times. J is TRBJ2-3 and V is TRBV29-1; D is tentatively TRBD1 or TRBD2 (5 bases each). The CDR3 is made up of 11 amino acids. Germline V gene data show CDR1 as SQVTM and CDR2 as ANQGSEA. V lost 7 bases, J lost 8 bases, and 13 bases lay in between. The CDR3 sequence: CSAHQGATQYF. CDR3 DNA: TGCAGCGCTCATCAGGGAGCTACGCAGTATTTT.

The CDR3 reads CASSLTTTYEQYF. The DNA of the CDR3 is TGCGCCAGCAGCTTGACGACAACCTACGAGCAGTACTTC. The chain links TRBV5-1 to TRBJ2-7; D ambiguous. The V gene lost 1 base and the J gene lost 2 bases, with 7 bases spanning the gap. The V gene's germline CDR1 is SGHRS and CDR2 YFSETQ. The CDR3 spans 13 residues. Full variable domain (rest looked up from reference TRBV5-1 and TRBJ2-7): KAGVTQTPRYLIKTRGQQVTLSCSPISGHRSVSWYQQTPGQGLQFLFEYFSETQRNKGNFPGRFSGRQFSNSRSEMNVSTLELGDSALYLCASSLTTTYEQYFGPGTRLTVT.

The CDR3 here is CASSNRQGPDEPQHF. The CDR3 DNA sequence: TGTGCCAGCAGCAACCGACAGGGCCCGGATGAACCCCAGCATTTT. The chain recombines TRBV7-8 with TRBJ1-5; 7 nucleotides match TRBD1. The CDR3 is 15 amino acids. Trimming cost V 5 bases and J 10 bases; bases outside gene matches: 14. The V gene's germline CDR1 is SGHVS and CDR2 FQNEAQ.

The J gene is TRBJ1-1, the V gene TRBV7-9; D ambiguous. Trimming removed 1 base at V and 2 bases at J, with 8 bases between. Looked up from germline, CDR1 is SEHNR and CDR2 is FQNEAQ (reference sequence). This CDR3 contains 14 residues. The DNA of the CDR3 is TGTGCCAGCAGCTTAGTGCCAGCCAACACTGAAGCTTTCTTT. This sequence encodes CASSLVPANTEAFF.

V usage is TRBV4-3 and J usage is TRBJ1-4; D might be TRBD1 (5 bases). V was pared by 1 base and J by 3 bases, with 9 bases between. There are 15 residues in the CDR3. Germline V gene lookup returns CDR1 LGHNA and CDR2 YSLEER. The chain's CDR3 is CASSQVEGANEKLFF. Here the CDR3 DNA reads TGCGCCAGCAGCCAAGTGGAAGGGGCTAATGAAAAACTGTTTTTT.

The chain recombines TRBV28 with TRBJ2-7, with 7 bases fitting TRBD1. CDR1 and CDR2 (germline): MDHEN, SYDVKM. V was clipped by 6 bases and J by 4 bases; unmatched bases: 12. This CDR3 spans 15 amino acids. The CDR3 nucleotides are TGTGCCAGCAGAAGACCGGGACAGCTTTTTTACGAGCAGTACTTC. Its translation: CASRRPGQLFYEQYF. The full variable domain, its missing parts supplied by reference TRBV28 and TRBJ2-7, is DVKVTQSSRYLVKRTGEKVFLECVQDMDHENMFWYRQDPGLGLRLIYFSYDVKMKEKGDIPEGYSVSREKKERFSLILESASTNQTSMYLCASRRPGQLFYEQYFGPGTRLTVT.

The J gene is TRBJ2-4, the V gene TRBV11-2; D may be TRBD1 (5 bases). V dropped 5 bases and J dropped 1 base, with 9 bases sitting between them. This CDR3 comprises 14 residues. Germline CDR1 and CDR2: SGHAT and FQNNGV. CDR3 coding DNA: TGTGCCAGCAGCCGATCAGGGGCCAAAAACATTCAGTACTTC. As protein: CASSRSGAKNIQYF. Filled out from reference TRBV11-2 and TRBJ2-4, the complete variable domain reads EAGVAQSPRYKIIEKRQSVAFWCNPISGHATLYWYQQILGQGPKLLIQFQNNGVVDDSQLPKDRFSAERLKGVDSTLKIQPAKLEDSAVYLCASSRSGAKNIQYFGAGTRLSVL.